A selection of T cell receptor beta chains follows, all from one sample in a study of T cell responses to AZD1222 COVID-19 vaccine. Using immunoSEQ multiplex PCR, the repertoire was profiled, and TCRdb retains in-frame clones only, with some absent. Of approximately 100,000 clones in the sample, roughly 89% were seen once. Sequencing was performed on peripheral blood, taken on day 0 of AZD1222 vaccination. The receptors were gathered from an adult in good health. Each CDR3 is given with its conserved first and last residue. The order of the fields is CDR3 protein, CDR3 DNA, V gene, D gene, J gene, clone size. D genes are given only for firm matches. Clone size is shown for a subset of rows, as once, few, many or a class of expanded clone.

cdr3_aa: CASSVGTGKGYTF
cdr3_nt: TGTGCCAGCAGCGTCGGGACAGGGAAAGGCTACACCTTC
v_call: TRBV9
d_call: TRBD1
j_call: TRBJ1-2
clone_size: NA

cdr3_aa: CASSVAITDTQYF
cdr3_nt: TGTGCCAGCAGCGTAGCCATCACAGATACGCAGTATTTT
v_call: TRBV9
d_call: NA
j_call: TRBJ2-3
clone_size: NA

cdr3_aa: CSVVAATTYGYTF
cdr3_nt: TGCAGCGTTGTGGCAGCTACAACTTATGGCTACACCTTC
v_call: TRBV29-1
d_call: NA
j_call: TRBJ1-2
clone_size: few

cdr3_aa: CASSLSGQKGYTF
cdr3_nt: TGTGCCAGCAGCTTGTCCGGACAGAAAGGCTACACCTTC
v_call: TRBV5-6
d_call: NA
j_call: TRBJ1-2
clone_size: NA

cdr3_aa: CASSQADKTSGYTF
cdr3_nt: TGCGCCAGCAGCCAAGCGGACAAGACGAGTGGCTACACCTTC
v_call: TRBV4-1
d_call: NA
j_call: TRBJ1-2
clone_size: NA

cdr3_aa: CASSGSANYGYTF
cdr3_nt: TGCGCCAGCAGCGGCTCTGCTAACTATGGCTACACCTTC
v_call: TRBV5-1
d_call: NA
j_call: TRBJ1-2
clone_size: NA

cdr3_aa: CASSRQGTGANVLTF
cdr3_nt: TGTGCCAGCAGCCGTCAGGGGACTGGGGCCAACGTCCTGACTTTC
v_call: TRBV5-4
d_call: NA
j_call: TRBJ2-6
clone_size: NA

cdr3_aa: CASSPSGSPLSSQPQHF
cdr3_nt: TGTGCCAGCAGCCCTTCAGGGTCCCCATTGAGTAGTCAGCCCCAGCATTTT
v_call: TRBV6-2/TRBV6-3
d_call: NA
j_call: TRBJ1-5
clone_size: NA

cdr3_aa: CASSPRGQGPGTNEKLFF
cdr3_nt: TGTGCCAGCTCACCAAGGGGACAGGGCCCCGGTACTAATGAAAAACTGTTTTTT
v_call: TRBV18
d_call: TRBD1
j_call: TRBJ1-4
clone_size: NA

cdr3_aa: CASSPPGGGANVLTF
cdr3_nt: TGTGCCAGCAGCCCCCCCGGCGGGGGCGCCAACGTCCTGACTTTC
v_call: TRBV7-9
d_call: NA
j_call: TRBJ2-6
clone_size: NA

cdr3_aa: CASSPGSNTGELFF
cdr3_nt: TGTGCCAGCAGCCCCGGATCCAACACCGGGGAGCTGTTTTTT
v_call: TRBV6-5
d_call: NA
j_call: TRBJ2-2
clone_size: few

cdr3_aa: CASSQELARRVTDTQYF
cdr3_nt: TGTGCCAGCAGCCAAGAGTTGGCGAGGCGGGTTACAGATACGCAGTATTTT
v_call: TRBV3-1/TRBV3-2
d_call: NA
j_call: TRBJ2-3
clone_size: NA

cdr3_aa: CASSPRGRDTEAFF
cdr3_nt: TGTGCCAGCAGCCCCCGGGGGAGAGACACTGAAGCTTTCTTT
v_call: TRBV4-2
d_call: NA
j_call: TRBJ1-1
clone_size: NA

cdr3_aa: CASSPGTSSYNEQFF
cdr3_nt: TGTGCCAGCAGCCCCGGGACTAGCTCCTACAATGAGCAGTTCTTC
v_call: TRBV2
d_call: TRBD2
j_call: TRBJ2-1
clone_size: NA

cdr3_aa: CASSPGGGQPQHF
cdr3_nt: TGTGCCAGCAGCCCGGGAGGGGGTCAGCCCCAGCATTTT
v_call: TRBV7-9
d_call: NA
j_call: TRBJ1-5
clone_size: NA

cdr3_aa: CSVEDPRGAFF
cdr3_nt: TGCAGCGTTGAAGATCCCCGGGGAGCTTTCTTT
v_call: TRBV29-1
d_call: NA
j_call: TRBJ1-1
clone_size: NA

cdr3_aa: CASSPGQRVNTEAFF
cdr3_nt: TGTGCCAGCAGCCCCGGACAGAGGGTGAACACTGAAGCTTTCTTT
v_call: TRBV9
d_call: NA
j_call: TRBJ1-1
clone_size: NA